Listed below are T cell receptor beta chains from one sample, sequenced in a study of glioma-infiltrating T cells after dendritic cell vaccination. Produced via immunoSEQ multiplex PCR; TCRdb's table is partial and in-frame only. The table records about 67,000 clones, around 81% of them present only once. The source was blood, collected before dendritic cell vaccination. The receptors derive from a human donor with glioblastoma. The CDR3 runs from the conserved cysteine through the conserved F or W. Fields, in order: V gene, D gene, J gene, CDR3 length, clone size, CDR3 protein, CDR3 DNA. The D gene is left open where the match is weak. Clone size is stated in some rows and not others, as once, few, many or a class when expanded.

TRBV7-2	TRBD1	TRBJ1-2	15	once	CASSLVGTGDYGYTF	TGTGCCAGCAGCTTAGTTGGGACAGGGGACTATGGCTACACCTTC
TRBV29-1	TRBD1	TRBJ1-1	13	-	CSVPGQGATEAFF	TGCAGCGTTCCTGGACAGGGGGCCACTGAAGCTTTCTTT
TRBV2	TRBD2	TRBJ2-1	15	-	CASIGSGGNYNEQFF	TGTGCCAGCATCGGTAGCGGGGGGAACTACAATGAGCAGTTCTTC
TRBV5-4	-	TRBJ2-7	15	once	CASSPGVSLPYEQYF	TGTGCCAGCAGCCCAGGGGTTTCCCTCCCCTACGAGCAGTACTTC
TRBV6-5	-	TRBJ1-1	16	-	CASSYSGVRRITEAFF	TGTGCCAGCAGTTACTCAGGGGTGCGAAGGATCACTGAAGCTTTCTTT
TRBV7-7	TRBD2	TRBJ2-5	15	-	CASSLRLAGEETQYF	TGTGCCAGCAGCTTACGACTAGCGGGGGAAGAGACCCAGTACTTC
TRBV27	TRBD1	TRBJ1-1	13	many	CASSSGTGGMAFF	TGTGCCAGCAGTTCCGGGACAGGGGGCATGGCTTTCTTT
TRBV5-1	TRBD1	TRBJ2-1	13	few	CASSPTGYNEQFF	TGCGCCAGCAGCCCGACAGGGTACAATGAGCAGTTCTTC
TRBV6-1	TRBD1	TRBJ1-1	15	-	CASSLTGGENTEAFF	TGTGCCAGCAGTCTTACAGGGGGTGAGAACACTGAAGCTTTCTTT
TRBV12-5	-	TRBJ1-2	12	-	CASGGGLHGYTF	TGTGCTAGTGGTGGGGGGTTGCATGGCTACACCTTC
TRBV9	TRBD1	TRBJ1-5	15	-	CASSGGTGESQPQHF	TGTGCCAGCAGCGGCGGGACAGGGGAATCTCAGCCCCAGCATTTT
TRBV5-1	-	TRBJ2-2	16	-	CASSLWDTRPSGELFF	TGCGCCAGCAGCTTGTGGGACACGCGTCCCTCCGGGGAGCTGTTTTTT
TRBV9	TRBD1	TRBJ1-4	14	-	CASSAGTENEKLFF	TGTGCCAGCAGCGCGGGGACAGAGAATGAAAAACTGTTTTTT
TRBV9	-	TRBJ2-6	15	once	CASSARGSGANVLTF	TGTGCCAGCAGCGCCAGGGGCTCTGGGGCCAACGTCCTGACTTTC
TRBV7-3	TRBD1	TRBJ1-2	14	-	CASSLSGQGEGYTF	TGTGCCAGCAGCCTATCGGGACAGGGAGAGGGCTACACCTTC
TRBV7-2	-	TRBJ1-2	13	-	CASSLRFRDGYTF	TGTGCCAGCAGCTTAAGGTTCAGGGATGGCTACACCTTC
TRBV28	-	TRBJ1-2	19	-	CASSFAPPRRLPLNYGYTF	TGTGCCAGCAGTTTCGCCCCACCTCGCAGACTCCCGCTTAACTATGGCTACACCTTC
TRBV19	-	TRBJ1-5	15	-	CASSQGKNGNQPQHF	TGTGCCAGTAGTCAGGGGAAAAACGGCAATCAGCCCCAGCATTTT
TRBV4-3	-	TRBJ2-2	16	-	CASSQETGMNTGELFF	TGCGCCAGCAGCCAAGAAACGGGGATGAACACCGGGGAGCTGTTTTTT
TRBV9	-	TRBJ1-2	14	-	CASSVAEDYYGYTF	TGTGCCAGCAGCGTAGCTGAAGACTACTATGGCTACACCTTC
TRBV4-2	-	TRBJ1-2	12	-	CASSLEQRGYTF	TGTGCCAGCAGTTTGGAACAGCGGGGCTACACCTTC
TRBV5-1	-	TRBJ1-1	14	-	CASSLAGKNTEAFF	TGCGCCAGCAGCTTGGCCGGGAAAAACACTGAAGCTTTCTTT
TRBV18	TRBD1	TRBJ1-2	15	-	CASSPGPGGNYGYTF	TGTGCCAGCTCACCAGGTCCAGGGGGAAACTATGGCTACACCTTC
TRBV7-9	TRBD1	TRBJ1-2	14	-	CASSFQDRDYGYTF	TGTGCCAGCAGCTTCCAGGACAGGGACTATGGCTACACCTTC
TRBV9	TRBD1	TRBJ1-6	15	-	CASSDGQGNNSPLHF	TGTGCCAGCAGCGACGGACAGGGAAATAATTCACCCCTCCACTTT
TRBV7-3	-	TRBJ2-7	13	-	CASSPSRDNEQYF	TGTGCCAGCAGCCCGTCCCGGGACAACGAGCAGTACTTC
TRBV5-6	-	TRBJ2-5	12	-	CASSQPGGTQYF	TGTGCCAGCAGCCAGCCCGGGGGGACCCAGTACTTC